These T cell receptor beta chains were read from a single sample in a study of cytomegalovirus exposure and HLA in healthy donors. Generated by immunoSEQ multiplex PCR, the TCRdb table keeps only in-frame clones and is missing some. The table has fewer than 200,000 clones, more than 75% seen once; the top ten hold about 0.23%. Sequenced input: PBMCs. The receptors derive from a girl under three years old in good health and CMV-seronegative. CDR3s include the opening cysteine and the closing phenylalanine or tryptophan. A D gene is named only where the DNA matches it firmly. Clone size is shown for a subset of rows, as once, few, many or a class of expanded clone.

D gene	V gene	J gene	clone size	CDR3 protein	CDR3 DNA
.	TRBV7-3	TRBJ2-7	.	CASSLEGGSYEQYF	TGTGCCAGCAGCTTAGAAGGGGGTTCCTACGAGCAGTACTTC
.	TRBV5-1	TRBJ1-2	.	CASSPPEEGPGGGYTF	TGCGCCAGCAGCCCCCCCGAGGAGGGGCCTGGGGGTGGCTACACCTTC
TRBD2	TRBV7-2	TRBJ2-7	.	CASSLEGRGGSYEQYF	TGTGCCAGCAGCTTAGAGGGCCGGGGGGGCTCCTACGAGCAGTACTTC
TRBD1	TRBV9	TRBJ2-1	.	CASTQTGSVNEQFF	TGTGCCAGCACACAGACAGGGAGTGTTAATGAGCAGTTCTTC
.	TRBV14	TRBJ2-7	.	CASSQGSGLAREQYF	TGTGCCAGCAGCCAAGGCTCAGGGTTGGCTCGGGAGCAGTACTTC
TRBD2	TRBV4-1	TRBJ2-3	.	CASSPPRGTSGGATDTQYF	TGCGCCAGCAGCCCCCCGAGGGGGACTAGCGGGGGGGCCACAGATACGCAGTATTTT
TRBD2	TRBV5-4	TRBJ2-1	.	CASSFGGLAGGQFF	TGTGCCAGCAGCTTTGGTGGACTAGCGGGAGGGCAGTTCTTC
.	TRBV11-3	TRBJ1-5	few	CASSLEGASSNQPQHF	TGTGCCAGCAGCTTAGAGGGGGCTTCTAGCAATCAGCCCCAGCATTTT
TRBD1	TRBV6-6	TRBJ2-7	once	CASRHDRGHNEQYF	TGTGCCAGCAGACACGACAGGGGGCATAACGAGCAGTACTTC
.	TRBV20-1	TRBJ2-5	.	CSAREEGTQYF	TGCAGTGCTAGAGAAGAGGGGACCCAGTACTTC
TRBD1	TRBV30	TRBJ2-5	.	CAWSAGGPETQYF	TGTGCCTGGAGCGCAGGGGGCCCAGAGACCCAGTACTTC
.	TRBV4-2	TRBJ2-1	.	CASSQGPGVTYNEQFF	TGTGCCAGCAGCCAAGGTCCGGGGGTTACCTACAATGAGCAGTTCTTC
TRBD1	TRBV11-1	TRBJ1-5	.	CASSLEARDRGCQPQHF	TGTGCCAGCAGCTTAGAGGCCCGGGACAGGGGGTGTCAGCCCCAGCATTTT
.	TRBV28	TRBJ1-1	.	CASSFSVAEAFF	TGTGCCAGCAGTTTTTCGGTAGCTGAAGCTTTCTTT
.	TRBV18	TRBJ2-1	.	CASSPGTDNEQFF	TGTGCCAGCTCACCCGGGACTGACAATGAGCAGTTCTTC
TRBD2	TRBV2	TRBJ2-3	.	CASRRLAAPSTDTQYF	TGTGCCAGCAGACGACTAGCGGCCCCTAGCACAGATACGCAGTATTTT
TRBD1	TRBV4-3	TRBJ1-1	.	CASSQDGQGSDTEAFF	TGCGCCAGCAGCCAAGACGGACAGGGTTCGGACACTGAAGCTTTCTTT
.	TRBV4-1	TRBJ1-3	.	CASSQEAGFSFGNTIYF	TGCGCCAGCAGCCAAGAGGCAGGTTTTTCCTTTGGAAACACCATATATTTT
TRBD1	TRBV7-9	TRBJ1-2	.	CASRSGGFRHYGYTF	TGTGCCAGCAGGTCAGGGGGTTTTCGTCATTACGGCTACACCTTC
.	TRBV5-1	TRBJ1-2	few	CASSLTGTANYGYTF	TGCGCCAGCAGTTTGACCGGGACTGCTAACTATGGCTACACCTTC
TRBD1	TRBV12-5	TRBJ1-3	once	CASGFNRGFESTIYF	TGTGCTAGTGGTTTTAACAGGGGATTCGAGAGCACCATATATTTT
.	TRBV30	TRBJ2-3	.	CACVLSGATQYF	TGTGCCTGCGTGTTATCAGGGGCGACGCAGTATTTT